Listed here are 22 T cell receptor beta chains from one sample, sequenced in a study of OX40 agonist ivuxolimab in advanced cancers. Clones were read by immunoSEQ multiplex PCR, and TCRdb kept only the in-frame ones, dropping some. The sample holds about 65,000 clones, around 86% seen once. The sample consisted of CD4+ or CD8+ T cells sorted from blood, taken in a trial of the OX40 agonist ivuxolimab. These receptors came from an adult with an advanced solid tumor such as melanoma, head and neck, liver or kidney cancer.

The V gene is TRBV4-2, the J gene TRBJ2-7; D gene uncertain. CDR1 and CDR2 from the germline V gene are LGHNA and YNFKEQ. The CDR3 totals 13 residues. V lost 0 bases to trimming and J lost 3 bases, with 6 bases between them. In nucleotides, the CDR3 is TGTGCCAGCAGCCAAGATTTCCGCTACGAGCAGTACTTC. Encoded protein: CASSQDFRYEQYF.

The gene calls are TRBV5-1 and TRBJ1-5; D might be TRBD1 (5 bases). The germline V and J ends were trimmed by 4 bases and 4 bases, with 15 bases remaining between them. The CDR3 extends over 15 amino acids. CDR1 and CDR2 (germline): SGHRS, YFSETQ. CDR3 sequence (DNA): TGCGCCAGCAGCGCAGAAGGGGCAGGGAATCAGCCCCAGCATTTT. Translating it yields CASSAEGAGNQPQHF.

The V and J genes are TRBV5-1 and TRBJ2-3, with D hard to call. Trimming removed 2 bases from V and 6 bases from J, with 16 bases in between. The CDR3 extends over 15 amino acids. CDR1 SGHRS and CDR2 YFSETQ come from the germline V gene. The CDR3 DNA is TGCGCCAGCAGCTTCTTGGTTGGGCAGGCCGATACGCAGTATTTT. It specifies CASSFLVGQADTQYF.

This clone is a singleton in its sample. V usage is TRBV6-5 and J usage is TRBJ2-7; D may be TRBD1 (6 bases). Between the trimmed V and J ends, which lost 10 bases and 6 bases, there was a span of 16 bases. The CDR3 consists of 12 residues. Germline CDR1 reads MNHEY; CDR2 reads SVGAGI. The CDR3 DNA sequence: TGTGCCACCGGACTGGACAGCGGCGAGCAGTACTTC. Encoded protein: CATGLDSGEQYF.

The rearrangement joins TRBV7-2 to TRBJ1-1; TRBD1 aligns across 9 bases. CDR1 is SGHTA and CDR2 is FQGNSA in the germline V gene. The junction had 9 bases not matched to a gene; V was cut back by 5 bases and J by 5 bases. CDR3 length: 15 amino acids. CDR3 sequence reads: CASSPQTGGRTEAFF. CDR3 nucleotide sequence: TGTGCCAGCAGCCCCCAGACAGGGGGGAGGACTGAAGCTTTCTTT.

The chain carries TRBV28 and TRBJ2-7, with D tentatively TRBD1 (6 bases). Trimming took 3 bases from V and 4 from J, leaving 16 bases between them. The CDR3 totals 15 residues. Germline assignment: CDR1 MDHEN and CDR2 SYDVKM. CDR3 DNA: TGTGCCAGCAGTTTGGGATGGACAGTCTTTTACGAGCAGTACTTC. Translating gives CASSLGWTVFYEQYF.

The J gene is TRBJ2-5, the V gene TRBV9; D not certain. CDR1 is SGDLS and CDR2 is YYNGEE in the germline V gene. V gave up 3 bases and J gave up 5 bases, with 8 bases separating them. The CDR3 runs 12 residues. Here the CDR3 reads CASSGDGETQYF. The CDR3 DNA is TGTGCCAGCAGCGGAGACGGGGAGACCCAGTACTTC.

The rearrangement links TRBV14 to TRBJ2-1; D is ambiguous. Germline CDR1 SGHDN, CDR2 FVKESK. V lost 2 bases and J lost 7, with 9 bases in between. This CDR3 is 13 amino acids long. The CDR3 sequence: CASSQNVGNEQFF. CDR3 nucleotides: TGTGCCAGCAGCCAAAACGTGGGGAATGAGCAGTTCTTC.

This chain connects TRBV5-1 to TRBJ1-1; D call uncertain. The CDR3 sequence is 13 residues long. The germline V gene has CDR1 SGHRS and CDR2 YFSETQ. V lost 1 base and J 3 bases, leaving 7 bases between the germline ends. The CDR3 here is CASSLKKDTEAFF. CDR3 DNA sequence: TGCGCCAGCAGCTTGAAAAAGGACACTGAAGCTTTCTTT. Drawing the rest from reference TRBV5-1 and TRBJ1-1, the complete variable domain is KAGVTQTPRYLIKTRGQQVTLSCSPISGHRSVSWYQQTPGQGLQFLFEYFSETQRNKGNFPGRFSGRQFSNSRSEMNVSTLELGDSALYLCASSLKKDTEAFFGQGTRLTVV.

V usage is TRBV19 and J usage is TRBJ1-2; D gene uncertain. The germline CDR1 and CDR2 sequences are LNHDA and SQIVND (reference sequence). The CDR3 totals 13 residues. V was trimmed by 3 bases and J by 2 bases, leaving 7 bases between them. DNA for the CDR3: TGTGCCAGTAGTATTATGGGGAACTATGGCTACACCTTC. It is translated as CASSIMGNYGYTF.

This sequence joins TRBV11-2 and TRBJ1-6, with D maybe TRBD1 (5 bases). The germline CDR1 and CDR2 sequences are SGHAT and FQNNGV. V lost 1 base and J 7 bases, leaving 20 bases between the germline ends. CDR3 length: 18 amino acids. In DNA form, the CDR3 reads TGTGCCAGCAGCTTAGGACCAGGGTTTAGTGACCTAAATTCACCCCTCCACTTT. Its protein is CASSLGPGFSDLNSPLHF.

The V call is TRBV18, the J call TRBJ2-7, with TRBD2 as a possible D gene (5 bases). The CDR3 covers 14 residues. Germline assignment: CDR1 KGHSH and CDR2 LQKENI. Trimming cost V 6 bases and J 0 bases, with 12 bases left between them. Here the CDR3 reads CASSRDSGSYEQYF. CDR3 nucleotides: TGTGCCAGCTCCCGGGATAGTGGCTCCTACGAGCAGTACTTC.

The chain combines TRBV18 with TRBJ2-3; TRBD2 matches 10 bases. After removal of 0 bases from V and 1 base from J, the junction contained 1 base not matched to a gene. Germline values: CDR1 KGHSH, CDR2 LQKENI. The CDR3 length is 16 residues. The CDR3 loop reads CASSPPLAGGTDTQYF. In DNA form, the CDR3 reads TGTGCCAGCTCACCACCGCTAGCGGGGGGCACAGATACGCAGTATTTT. The entire variable domain, with the rest obtained from reference TRBV18 and TRBJ2-3, is as follows: NAGVMQNPRHLVRRRGQEARLRCSPMKGHSHVYWYRQLPEEGLKFMVYLQKENIIDESGMPKERFSAEFPKEGPSILRIQQVVRGDSAAYFCASSPPLAGGTDTQYFGPGTRLTVL.

This clone was seen more than once but under ten times. The CDR3 sequence is CASSPDVGQREKLFF. The CDR3 DNA reads TGTGCCAGCTCACCAGATGTAGGACAGCGAGAAAAACTGTTTTTT. The chain carries TRBV18 and TRBJ1-4, with D perhaps TRBD1 (6 bases). Germline V gene lookup returns CDR1 KGHSH and CDR2 LQKENI. Trimming removed 2 bases from V and 8 bases from J, with 15 bases in between. This CDR3 spans 15 amino acids.

This chain joins TRBV7-3 and TRBJ2-6; maybe TRBD2 (6 bases). CDR1 is SGHTA, CDR2 FQGTGA, per germline. The CDR3 totals 19 residues. Trimming took 1 base from V and 3 from J, leaving 19 bases between them. CDR3 in amino acids: CASSLMPTTGVGGANVLTF. For the CDR3, the DNA is TGTGCCAGCAGCTTAATGCCCACGACGGGGGTTGGTGGGGCCAACGTCCTGACTTTC.

This rearrangement joins TRBV30 to TRBJ1-2; 7 bases fit TRBD1. Germline trimming cut 1 base from V and 5 bases from J; bases unmatched to any gene: 7. Germline assignment: CDR1 GTSNPN and CDR2 SVGIG (reference sequence). The CDR3 sequence is 14 residues long. The CDR3 loop reads CAWSANRGGYGYTF. DNA for the CDR3: TGTGCCTGGAGTGCCAACAGGGGAGGATATGGCTACACCTTC.

The chain uses TRBV6-5 and TRBJ2-1; D gene ambiguous. Germline V gene data show CDR1 as MNHEY and CDR2 as SVGAGI. This CDR3 spans 12 amino acids. Deletions cut 6 bases from V and 6 bases from J, with 9 bases between. DNA of the CDR3: TGTGCCAGCAGCCCGGCAGGCAATGAGCAGTTCTTC. It yields the protein CASSPAGNEQFF.

The chain recombines TRBV5-1 with TRBJ2-3, with TRBD2 identical over 11 bases. Germline V CDR1 and CDR2: SGHRS, YFSETQ. The CDR3 is 16 amino acids. J gave up 4 bases and V 4 bases, and 8 bases lay outside the gene matches. The CDR3 DNA is TGCGCCAGCAGCCCCTCTAGCGGGGGGATCGCAGATACGCAGTATTTT. Translating gives CASSPSSGGIADTQYF.

The rearrangement links TRBV4-3 to TRBJ2-1, with D perhaps assigned TRBD1 or TRBD2 (5 bases each). The germline V and J ends were trimmed by 4 bases and 6 bases, with 19 bases remaining between them. Looked up from germline, CDR1 is LGHNA and CDR2 is YSLEER. The length of the CDR3 is 16 residues. The CDR3 loop is CASSLSRDLRGNEQFF. CDR3 sequence (DNA): TGCGCCAGCAGCCTCTCTCGGGACCTAAGGGGCAATGAGCAGTTCTTC.

The gene calls are TRBV14 and TRBJ2-5; D possibly corresponds to TRBD1 (5 bases). Near its end, the DNA agrees better with TRBJ2-7, so the J call may be wrong. The germline CDR1 and CDR2 sequences are SGHDN and FVKESK. The CDR3 has 13 amino acids. This CDR3 reads CASSQAPRVEQYF. As DNA, the CDR3 is TGTGCCAGCAGCCAAGCCCCCAGGGTCGAGCAGTACTTC.

This chain uses TRBV2 with TRBJ2-5; D is perhaps TRBD2 (6 bases). Germline CDR1 is SNHLY and CDR2 is FYNNEI. V was trimmed by 4 bases and J by 1 base, leaving 16 bases between them. The CDR3 sequence is 16 residues long. CDR3 residues: CASSGDSGVFQETQYF. CDR3 bases: TGTGCCAGCAGTGGCGATTCGGGGGTCTTCCAAGAGACCCAGTACTTC.

This clone was seen only once. CDR3 amino acids: CASSIGGTGNTIYF. The CDR3 DNA sequence: TGTGCCAGTAGTATCGGGGGGACTGGAAACACCATATATTTT. The chain links TRBV19 to TRBJ1-3; TRBD1 might be the D (5 bases). Germline loops: CDR1 LNHDA, CDR2 SQIVND (reference sequence). The V and J ends lost 3 bases and 2 bases respectively, with 8 bases between them. This CDR3 is built from 14 residues.